This T cell receptor beta chain was sequenced in a study of human T cells and chemical hapten exposure. Study-wide background: TCR yields differed between samples (mainly from small differences in pooled library volume).

The library attached unique molecular identifiers to individual cDNA molecules. TCRdb called the RACE reads again in MiXCR, with one record for every CDR3 protein. The repertoire holds around 350,000 distinct CDR3 sequences, 4.5% to 7% seen once, with roughly 8.2% in the top ten. Points on this clonotype: The target antigen is unknown.

Study results and limitations: Patch test score rose with PT1 expanded TCRs, significant at 8, 16, 32, not 4.

Germline V gene lookup returns CDR1 MNHEY and CDR2 SMNVEV (reference sequence). After removal of 6 bases from V and 3 bases from J, the junction contained 16 bases not matched to a gene. The CDR3 length is 18 residues. The time point is: pre-sensitization, week 0. Treatment here: therapeutic diphenylcyclopropenone sensitization with weekly scalp DPC. This receptor was taken from a woman between 18 and 29 years old with alopecia areata. Some clones in this sample may be carry-over from other donors' samples. The sample in question was whole blood, obtained in connection with sensitization to the hapten diphenylcyclopropenone (DPC). J is TRBJ2-2 and V is TRBV27; 7 bases are a match to TRBD1. CDR3 sequence: CASRSARDSRPDTGELFF. The CDR3 nucleotides are TGTGCCAGCAGAAGCGCCCGGGACAGCCGACCCGACACCGGGGAGCTGTTTTTT.